These 21 T cell receptor beta chains were sequenced from one sample in a study of identical twins. TCRdb re-analysed the 5' RACE reads in MiXCR, keeping a single row per CDR3 protein. The table lists under 300,000 distinct CDR3 sequences, under 8.5% of them singletons. The data also belong to a second study, concerning T cells expressing NK-cell markers.

The sample was CD8+ T cells sorted from blood. The receptors come from a woman between 18 and 30 years old in good health.

This clonotype has more than one count but fewer than ten. This rearrangement joins TRBV6-1 to TRBJ2-1, with D uncertain. This CDR3 region has 12 residues. Between the trimmed V and J ends, which lost 6 bases and 5 bases, there was a span of 8 bases. Germline CDR1 is MNHNS and CDR2 is SASEGT. CDR3 sequence: CASRGIDNEQFF. As DNA, the CDR3 is TGTGCCAGCAGGGGCATCGACAATGAGCAGTTCTTC.

This clonotype occurred a few times. The genes are TRBV24-1 and TRBJ2-7, with 8 bases identical to TRBD2. The CDR3 contains 15 residues. Germline CDR1 KGHDR, CDR2 SFDVKD. V was pared by 1 base and J by 4 bases, with 5 bases of the junction left unmatched. This CDR3 is CATSDFERESYEQYF. In nucleotides, the CDR3 is TGTGCCACCAGTGATTTTGAGCGGGAGTCGTACGAGCAGTACTTC.

Ten or more counts support this clonotype. The CDR3 sequence is CSAIESFEAFF. In DNA, the CDR3 is TGCAGCGCTATTGAGTCGTTTGAAGCTTTCTTT. The chain combines TRBV29-1 with TRBJ1-1, with D hard to call. CDR3 length equals 11 residues. CDR1 and CDR2 (germline): SQVTM, ANQGSEA. V was trimmed by 7 bases and J by 7 bases, leaving 13 bases between them.

This clonotype has only a few counts. J is TRBJ2-3 and V is TRBV20-1; D gene ambiguous. The germline V gene has CDR1 DFQATT and CDR2 SNEGSKA (reference sequence). The CDR3 contains 13 residues. The V end was cut by 3 bases, the J end by 2 bases, with 9 bases between. The CDR3 is CSASLEPTDTQYF. CDR3 bases: TGCAGTGCTAGTCTCGAACCCACAGATACGCAGTATTTT.

Ten or more counts support this clonotype. V usage is TRBV5-6 and J usage is TRBJ2-1, with 13 bases that match TRBD2. The V gene's germline CDR1 is SGHDT and CDR2 YYEEEE. Germline trimming cut 0 bases from V and 0 bases from J; bases unmatched to any gene: 0. CDR3 length: 17 residues. For the CDR3, the DNA is TGTGCCAGCAGCTTGGGACTAGCGGGAGGCTCCTACAATGAGCAGTTCTTC. Its protein is CASSLGLAGGSYNEQFF.

A few counts support this clonotype. The chain joins TRBV10-3 to TRBJ1-2, with 7 bases that match TRBD1. This CDR3 region has 13 residues. V shed 3 bases, J shed 5 bases, and the junction held 3 bases outside the gene matches. From germline, CDR1 is ENHRY and CDR2 SYGVKD. The CDR3 loop is CAISEPGGYGYTF. In nucleotides, the CDR3 is TGTGCCATCAGTGAACCAGGGGGGTATGGCTACACCTTC.

The CDR3 spells CSAEDKETQYF. The CDR3 DNA sequence: TGCAGTGCTGAGGATAAGGAGACCCAGTACTTC. The genes are TRBV20-1 and TRBJ2-5; no reliable D call. There are 11 residues in the CDR3. CDR1 DFQATT and CDR2 SNEGSKA come from the germline V gene (reference sequence). V was clipped by 5 bases and J by 5 bases, with 9 bases between them.

This chain joins TRBV4-1 and TRBJ1-3; D remains unclear. CDR1 is MGHRA and CDR2 is YSYEKL in the germline V gene. The length of the CDR3 is 15 residues. V lost 1 base and J lost 3, with 10 bases in between. This CDR3 is CASSQAVAGGNTIYF. For the CDR3, the DNA is TGCGCCAGCAGCCAAGCCGTCGCGGGTGGAAACACCATATATTTT.

The chain employs TRBV12-3 or TRBV12-4 and TRBJ2-2; D call uncertain. Trimming removed 5 bases from V and 6 bases from J, with 13 bases in between. The CDR3 length is 14 residues. The CDR3 reads CASSPNSRAGELFF. CDR3 DNA sequence: TGTGCCAGCAGTCCGAATTCACGGGCCGGGGAGCTGTTTTTT.

This CDR3 is CASQPGAIQETQYF. For the CDR3, the DNA is TGTGCCAGTCAACCGGGGGCGATTCAAGAGACCCAGTACTTC. The rearrangement joins TRBV6-1 to TRBJ2-5; tentatively, D is TRBD1 or TRBD2 (6 bases each). Germline-derived CDR1 and CDR2 are MNHNS and SASEGT. Trimming removed 9 bases from V and 2 bases from J, with 16 bases in between. There are 14 residues in the CDR3.

V usage is TRBV27 and J usage is TRBJ2-1, with 9 bases matching TRBD1. The CDR3 sequence is 15 residues long. V trimming: 6 bases; J trimming: 1 base; junction bases outside the gene matches: 4. The germline CDR1 and CDR2 sequences are MNHEY and SMNVEV (reference sequence). CDR3 DNA sequence: TGTGCCAGCAGCCCCGGGACAGGGTCCTACAATGAGCAGTTCTTC. Residues: CASSPGTGSYNEQFF.

This clonotype was seen a few times. This chain joins TRBV14 and TRBJ2-3; D is uncertain. This CDR3 has 16 amino acids. Trimming removed 1 base from V and 5 bases from J, with 16 bases in between. Looked up from germline, CDR1 is SGHDN and CDR2 is FVKESK. CDR3 residues: CASSQAMALPEDTQYF. The CDR3 coding sequence is TGTGCCAGCAGCCAAGCGATGGCTCTTCCGGAAGATACGCAGTATTTT.

J is TRBJ2-3 and V is TRBV7-3, with D possibly TRBD2 on 5 matching bases. The CDR3 consists of 14 residues. Germline loops: CDR1 SGHTA, CDR2 FQGTGA. Trimming left V 3 bases short and J 5 bases short, with 12 bases between. CDR3 in DNA: TGTGCCAGCAGCTTCTCAGGAGGTCAAGATACGCAGTATTTT. Encoded protein: CASSFSGGQDTQYF.

This clonotype was found many times. This chain uses TRBV20-1 with TRBJ1-1; TRBD1 is a possible D gene (5 bases). Between the trimmed V and J ends, which lost 7 bases and 1 base, there was a span of 16 bases. CDR1 is DFQATT, CDR2 SNEGSKA, per germline (reference sequence). This CDR3 spans 14 amino acids. The CDR3 reads CSVSEGNRNTEAFF. The CDR3 bases are TGCAGTGTGAGTGAGGGGAATAGGAACACTGAAGCTTTCTTT.

The chain links TRBV5-6 to TRBJ1-2, with D possibly TRBD1 on 5 matching bases. Germline assignment: CDR1 SGHDT and CDR2 YYEEEE. Trimming took 0 bases from V and 12 from J, leaving 12 bases between them. The CDR3 extends over 12 amino acids. In DNA form, the CDR3 reads TGTGCCAGCAGCTTGGCGGGGCCGGGGGACACCTTC. This sequence encodes CASSLAGPGDTF.

This clonotype came up many times. This chain joins TRBV27 and TRBJ2-7; 7 positions agree with TRBD1. J gave up 1 base and V 6 bases, and 6 bases lay outside the gene matches. The CDR3 sequence is 14 residues long. Per the germline V gene, CDR1 is MNHEY and CDR2 is SMNVEV (reference sequence). The CDR3 sequence is CASSWTGPSYEQYF. The CDR3 bases are TGTGCCAGCAGCTGGACAGGTCCGTCCTACGAGCAGTACTTC.

V usage is TRBV27 and J usage is TRBJ2-3; D may correspond to TRBD1 or TRBD2 (5 bases each). This CDR3 comprises 13 residues. The V gene's germline CDR1 is MNHEY and CDR2 SMNVEV (reference sequence). The V end was cut by 2 bases, the J end by 6 bases, with 9 bases between. CDR3 bases: TGTGCCAGCAGTTTAGAGGGGCCGGATACGCAGTATTTT. Amino acid sequence: CASSLEGPDTQYF.

This chain's CDR3 is CASSFGVAGGNEQFF. In DNA form, the CDR3 reads TGTGCCAGCAGCTTCGGAGTAGCGGGAGGAAATGAGCAGTTCTTC. This chain uses TRBV7-2 with TRBJ2-1; 10 bases map to TRBD2. In germline, CDR1 is SGHTA, CDR2 FQGNSA. The CDR3 spans 15 residues. J was trimmed by 7 bases and V by 3 bases; bases with no gene match: 6. Based on the CDR3 plus reference TRBV7-2 and TRBJ2-1, the full variable domain is GAGVSQSPSNKVTEKGKDVELRCDPISGHTALYWYRQSLGQGLEFLIYFQGNSAPDKSGLPSDRFSAERTGGSVSTLTIQRTQQEDSAVYLCASSFGVAGGNEQFFGPGTRLTVL.

This clonotype was observed many times. The chain joins TRBV9 to TRBJ2-3; D remains unclear. The CDR3 consists of 12 residues. Trimming cost V 3 bases and J 3 bases, with 5 bases left between them. Germline V gene data show CDR1 as SGDLS and CDR2 as YYNGEE. The CDR3 DNA is TGTGCCAGCAGCGGTGAGACAGATACGCAGTATTTT. It specifies CASSGETDTQYF.

Ten or more counts support this clonotype. This chain joins TRBV29-1 and TRBJ1-1, with no clear D. The CDR3 is 12 amino acids. Looked up from germline, CDR1 is SQVTM and CDR2 is ANQGSEA. The V end lost 0 bases, the J end lost 5 bases, and 7 bases lay between the germline ends. DNA for the CDR3: TGCAGCGTTGAAGAAGGGCTGACTGAAGCTTTCTTT. It encodes CSVEEGLTEAFF.

This clonotype has a count of ten or more. The chain carries TRBV12-3 or TRBV12-4 and TRBJ1-5, with D tentatively TRBD1 (5 bases). The CDR3 extends over 14 amino acids. Trimming stripped 5 bases from V and 11 bases from J, with 19 bases between. CDR3 in DNA: TGTGCCAGCAGTCTCGGACACCCGCGTGGGGCCCAGCATTTT. As protein: CASSLGHPRGAQHF.